These 20 T cell receptor beta chains originate from one sample sequenced in a study of CD4 T cells in relation to SARS-CoV-2 and coronaviruses. TCRdb's copy holds only in-frame clones and misses some; the assay was immunoSEQ multiplex PCR. The sample lists approximately 60,000 clones; around 92% were seen once. Source material: naive CD4+ T cells from PBMCs. The sample's subset: naive CD4+ T cells isolated by negative enrichment. The receptors shown here come from an adult with COVID-19.

This chain connects TRBV27 to TRBJ2-3, with 10 bases identical to TRBD1. Germline CDR1 MNHEY, CDR2 SMNVEV (reference sequence). With V trimmed by 5 bases and J by 0 bases, 11 bases remained unmatched. The CDR3 contains 18 residues. Written as DNA, the CDR3 is TGTGCCAGCAGTACAATATTTGGGACAGGGGTGAGCACAGATACGCAGTATTTT. Protein: CASSTIFGTGVSTDTQYF.

The chain links TRBV18 to TRBJ2-1; tentative D call: TRBD1 (6 bases). Looked up from germline, CDR1 is KGHSH and CDR2 is LQKENI. Trimming pared 1 base from V and 8 bases from J, leaving 9 bases between. This CDR3 has 13 residues. The CDR3: CASSPRTEHEQFF. DNA of the CDR3: TGTGCCAGCTCACCACGGACAGAGCATGAGCAGTTCTTC.

The genes are TRBV15 and TRBJ2-2; weak D call: TRBD1 (5 bases). The CDR3 is 14 amino acids. The V end was cut by 0 bases, the J end by 6 bases, with 8 bases between. Germline-derived CDR1 and CDR2 are LNHNV and YYDKDF (reference sequence). CDR3 nucleotide sequence: TGTGCCACCAGCAGAGATCAGGGATCCGGGGAGCTGTTTTTT. This codes for CATSRDQGSGELFF.

The chain carries TRBV19 and TRBJ2-3; 7 nucleotides match TRBD2. The V gene's germline CDR1 is LNHDA and CDR2 SQIVND (reference sequence). This CDR3 is built from 13 residues. Unmatched junction bases numbered 7, after V lost 11 bases and J lost 2 bases. The CDR3 spells CASASGTTDTQYF. The CDR3 DNA is TGTGCCTCGGCTAGCGGAACCACAGATACGCAGTATTTT.

The genes are TRBV7-9 and TRBJ2-5, with D maybe TRBD1 (5 bases). The V gene's germline CDR1 is SEHNR and CDR2 FQNEAQ (reference sequence). V lost 3 bases and J lost 1, with 6 bases in between. The CDR3 has 13 residues. CDR3 loop: CASSLTVQETQYF. CDR3 nucleotides: TGTGCCAGCAGCTTGACAGTCCAAGAGACCCAGTACTTC.

The chain couples TRBV4-1 to TRBJ2-4; D perhaps matches TRBD2 (5 bases). Per the germline V gene, CDR1 is MGHRA and CDR2 is YSYEKL. There are 14 residues in the CDR3. The ends were cut back, 1 base at V and 12 bases at J, with 16 bases in the middle. The CDR3 sequence: CASSQAGGSRDQYF. CDR3 coding DNA: TGCGCCAGCAGCCAAGCGGGCGGGTCAAGAGATCAGTACTTC.

The J gene is TRBJ2-4, the V gene TRBV20-1; D possibly corresponds to TRBD2 (7 bases). This CDR3 spans 15 amino acids. Germline V lookup: CDR1 DFQATT, CDR2 SNEGSKA (reference sequence). Trimming left V 3 bases short and J 0 bases short, with 12 bases between. The CDR3 nucleotides are TGCAGTGCTAGTCTAGGGGGGGAAGCCAAAAACATTCAGTACTTC. This gives the protein CSASLGGEAKNIQYF.

The gene calls are TRBV5-4 and TRBJ1-6; D unresolved. Germline V gene data show CDR1 as SGHNT and CDR2 as YYREEE (reference sequence). This CDR3 spans 14 amino acids. The V end was cut by 7 bases, the J end by 8 bases, with 16 bases between. CDR3 in amino acids: CASQEGGIYSPLHF. Written as DNA, the CDR3 is TGTGCCAGCCAGGAAGGAGGGATTTATTCACCCCTCCACTTT.

The CDR3 DNA reads TGCGCCAGCAGCTTGGTACCCAGGAGCTCCTACAATGAGCAGTTCTTC. Protein: CASSLVPRSSYNEQFF. V and J are TRBV5-1 and TRBJ2-1; no firm D call. V was clipped by 0 bases and J by 0 bases, with 10 bases between them. Germline V lookup: CDR1 SGHRS, CDR2 YFSETQ. The CDR3 totals 16 residues.

This rearrangement joins TRBV6-1 to TRBJ1-2, with 8 bases aligning to TRBD1. J was trimmed by 4 bases and V by 1 base; bases with no gene match: 5. Germline values: CDR1 MNHNS, CDR2 SASEGT. The CDR3 is made up of 15 amino acids. The CDR3 is CASSEEFGTGYGYTF. CDR3 in DNA: TGTGCCAGCAGTGAAGAATTCGGGACAGGCTATGGCTACACCTTC.

This clone was recorded a few times. This chain joins TRBV28 and TRBJ1-2; the D gene is possibly TRBD1 (5 bases). The CDR3 totals 12 residues. Trimming removed 5 bases at V and 8 bases at J, with 12 bases between. The germline V gene has CDR1 MDHEN and CDR2 SYDVKM. Here the CDR3 DNA reads TGTGCCAGCAGTCCCTGGGGGACCGGCTACACCTTC. It translates to CASSPWGTGYTF.

This sequence joins TRBV19 and TRBJ2-1; D not resolved. V gave up 3 bases and J gave up 13 bases, with 16 bases separating them. The V gene's germline CDR1 is LNHDA and CDR2 SQIVND (reference sequence). The CDR3 has 13 residues. DNA of the CDR3: TGTGCCAGTAGTATTGAACCCCCGGGTTTACAGTTCTTC. Its translation: CASSIEPPGLQFF.

The chain combines TRBV5-5 with TRBJ2-3, with a weak D call TRBD2 (6 bases). The CDR3 runs 16 residues. CDR1 SGHKS and CDR2 YYEKEE come from the germline V gene (reference sequence). The ends were cut back, 4 bases at V and 5 bases at J, with 20 bases in the middle. The DNA of the CDR3 is TGTGCCAGCAGCCCCACGGCCGTCGGGAGTGGAGATACGCAGTATTTT. This encodes CASSPTAVGSGDTQYF.

The V call is TRBV10-3, the J call TRBJ2-1; D remains ambiguous. The V end lost 6 bases, the J end lost 2 bases, and 8 bases lay between the germline ends. Germline V gives CDR1 ENHRY, CDR2 SYGVKD. The CDR3 is 13 amino acids. CDR3 sequence reads: CAIRGWTYNEQFF. The CDR3 region has the DNA TGTGCCATCAGGGGGTGGACCTACAATGAGCAGTTCTTC.

This sequence joins TRBV11-3 and TRBJ2-7, with D possibly TRBD2 on 5 matching bases. CDR3 size: 14 residues. The V end was cut by 5 bases, the J end by 1 base, with 12 bases between. Germline V lookup: CDR1 SGHNT, CDR2 YENEEA. CDR3 loop: CASSPGLESYEQYF. The CDR3 DNA reads TGTGCCAGCAGCCCTGGACTGGAGTCCTACGAGCAGTACTTC.

This chain uses TRBV11-2 with TRBJ2-5; no firm D call. Germline loops: CDR1 SGHAT, CDR2 FQNNGV. The CDR3 is 14 residues long. V dropped 5 bases and J dropped 2 bases, with 12 bases sitting between them. The DNA of the CDR3 is TGTGCCAGCAGCCCCAATTCGAGACAAGAGACCCAGTACTTC. Protein sequence: CASSPNSRQETQYF.

CDR3 loop: CASSQVINHPGNTIYF. The CDR3 region has the DNA TGCGCCAGCAGCCAAGTAATAAACCACCCTGGAAACACCATATATTTT. V and J are TRBV4-3 and TRBJ1-3, with D uncertain. Germline V CDR1 and CDR2: LGHNA, YSLEER. CDR3 length equals 16 residues. Between the trimmed V and J ends, which lost 1 base and 2 bases, there was a span of 12 bases.

This rearrangement joins TRBV5-1 to TRBJ2-3, with TRBD2 matching 7 bases. Germline CDR1 is SGHRS and CDR2 is YFSETQ. Losses at the gene ends were 2 bases for V and 1 base for J; bases not matched to a gene: 1. The CDR3 loop spans 14 amino acids. CDR3 sequence: CASSFTSGTDTQYF. The CDR3 DNA is TGCGCCAGCAGCTTTACTAGCGGCACAGATACGCAGTATTTT. Based on the CDR3 plus reference TRBV5-1 and TRBJ2-3, the full variable domain is KAGVTQTPRYLIKTRGQQVTLSCSPISGHRSVSWYQQTPGQGLQFLFEYFSETQRNKGNFPGRFSGRQFSNSRSEMNVSTLELGDSALYLCASSFTSGTDTQYFGPGTRLTVL.

This chain uses TRBV6-2 or TRBV6-3 with TRBJ1-5; TRBD1 might be the D (5 bases). This CDR3 contains 15 residues. Between the trimmed V and J ends, which lost 2 bases and 0 bases, there was a span of 8 bases. Germline V gene sequence: CDR1 MNHEY, CDR2 SVGEGT. The CDR3 DNA reads as TGTGCCAGCAGTTACCCCGGACATAGCAATCAGCCCCAGCATTTT. Amino acid sequence: CASSYPGHSNQPQHF.

V is TRBV7-2 and J is TRBJ2-1, with D unclear. Germline V gene data show CDR1 as SGHTA and CDR2 as FQGNSA. Trimming took 2 bases from V and 4 from J, leaving 9 bases between them. This CDR3 comprises 14 residues. The CDR3 DNA is TGTGCCAGCAGCTTATCTTCAGCATACAATGAGCAGTTCTTC. Protein: CASSLSSAYNEQFF.